This T cell receptor (beta chain) was obtained from a study of CD8+CD57+ T cells in acquired aplastic anemia (dated by TCRdb to 2017 to 2018). Context from the whole study: DNA extracted from sorted CD4+ and CD8+ cells had a mean of roughly 3.4 ug, with a range of about 0.19 to 30 ug. CD8+CD57+ expansion was defined as frequency above the mean frequency observed in healthy subjects.

What the research found in general, with its limitations: No significant difference in CD8+ Simpson's diversity was found between patients and healthy controls (P=0.060). Roughly 29 CD8+ CDR3 sequences were shared between patients and controls but appeared highly expressed in patients and within their immunodominant clones.

Profiling of TCR beta VDJ combinations and CDR3 sequences used genomic DNA as the template. An Illumina HiSeq 2000 was the platform used for TCR repertoire sequencing. In the authors' own workflow: Repertoires were assessed using TRBV/TRBJ rearrangement plots, CDR3 size and DJ length profiles, and Simpson's diversity index. The most abundant DNA sequence in the deep sequencing data was taken as the immunodominant clone. CDR3 amino acid sequences were screened for sharing across subjects and were compared with published repertoires and the VDJdb database. The public reads were reanalyzed by TCRdb: fastp trimming at Q25, MiXCR alignment, in-frame beta chains only. CDR3 protein sequences are deduplicated, and each keeps its most common genes and DNA. TCRdb assigned the V and J calls; the authors' analysis was not used. Counted in this sample were around 200,000 distinct CDR3 sequences; around 50% of them appeared once. Of the sample, 10% to 15% falls within the top ten clones.

The table lists this clonotype with many counts. This receptor's antigen is unknown. No base quality information exists; no much larger clone differs at one position. Flow cytometry had shown CD8+CD57+ cell expansion in the patients selected for sequencing. All patients had severe acquired aplastic anemia diagnosed by International Study of Aplastic Anemia and Agranulocytosis and Camitta criteria. Patients had received no therapy at the time of blood sampling. In this study, sorted CD4+ and CD8+ T cells from the blood of healthy subjects and of severe aplastic anemia patients had their TCR repertoires deep-sequenced. Patients were enrolled in the USA under clinicaltrials.gov protocols 00001620, 01623167, 00001397, 00071045, 00081523 and 00961064. Ficoll-Paque density gradient centrifugation was used to isolate peripheral blood mononuclear cells. Before DNA was extracted, CD4+ and CD8+ T cells were sorted using either FACS or magnetic beads.

Counted from cysteine to phenylalanine, this CDR3 has 11 amino acids. Just the 33-base CDR3 DNA is kept, in frame starting at base 1. Deletion took 7 bases off V and 2 bases off J, with a span of 5 bases between the germline ends. According to the germline V gene, CDR1 reads SGHVS and CDR2 reads FQNEAQ. This sequence was found in a human donor with aplastic anemia. The specimen sequenced was sorted CD4+, CD8+, or CD8+CD57+ T cells (not recorded which) from PBMCs. The V and J segments used are TRBV7-8 and TRBJ2-5; too little of a D gene remains to name it. The CDR3 region has the sequence CASTLQETQYF. Here is the DNA: TGTGCCAGCACATTACAAGAGACCCAGTACTTC.